Below are 4 T cell receptor beta chains sequenced from a single sample in a study of blood T cell repertoires in COVID-19 (TCRdb year 2020). Library preparation was by the immunoSEQ multiplex PCR assay. What TCRdb holds here is the immuneACCESS table cut down to in-frame rearrangements. Part of the clones is not present; checked against another copy, under half of the missing clones reflect an unresolved V gene, and the others are unexplained. The sample contains a few hundred thousand clones, approximately 86% of them found a single time. The ten biggest clones cover 3.1% of the sample. The sample comprised peripheral blood. The origin of the receptors is a woman younger than 30 with acute or convalescent COVID-19.

V usage is TRBV6-6 and J usage is TRBJ1-2; 8 nucleotides match TRBD1. CDR1 and CDR2 (germline): MNHNY, SVGAGI (reference sequence). Trimming removed 8 bases from V and 7 bases from J; junction bases left unmatched: 9. This CDR3 region has 13 residues. CDR3 in amino acids: CASQIGQGFGYTF. The CDR3 DNA is TGTGCCAGCCAAATAGGACAGGGTTTTGGCTACACCTTC.

V and J are TRBV15 and TRBJ2-7; 7 bases map to TRBD2. This CDR3 is built from 15 residues. Per germline, CDR1 LNHNV and CDR2 YYDKDF (reference sequence). V lost 5 bases to trimming and J lost 5 bases; unmatched junction nucleotides: 12. The chain's CDR3 is CATSLTQGGSHEQYF. The CDR3 bases are TGTGCCACCAGCCTGACCCAGGGAGGGTCTCACGAGCAGTACTTC.

This clone has more than one count but fewer than ten. This chain joins TRBV10-1 and TRBJ2-1; D might be TRBD1 (6 bases). Deletions cut 6 bases from V and 3 bases from J, with 12 bases between. The germline CDR1 and CDR2 sequences are WNHNN and SYGVQD (reference sequence). The CDR3 contains 14 residues. CDR3 sequence reads: CASRGGRNYNEQFF. In DNA, the CDR3 is TGCGCCAGCAGAGGGGGACGCAACTACAATGAGCAGTTCTTC.

J is TRBJ1-2 and V is TRBV5-1, with 10 bases lining up with TRBD1. This CDR3 is built from 15 residues. Trimming took 4 bases from V and 3 from J; bases not matched to a gene: 6. The germline V gene has CDR1 SGHRS and CDR2 YFSETQ. In nucleotides, the CDR3 is TGCGCCAGCAGCCCGGAGGGACAGGGGCACTATGGCTACACCTTC. Residues: CASSPEGQGHYGYTF.